Presented here are 10 T cell receptor beta chains from one specimen sequenced in a study of blood T cell repertoires in COVID-19 (dated by TCRdb to 2019 to 2021). The method was the immunoSEQ multiplex PCR assay. TCRdb mirrors the immuneACCESS table, restricted to in-frame sequences. Some clones are absent from its copies; in checked studies, under half trace to an unresolved V gene, and the reason for the others is unknown. The sample contains fewer than 45,000 clones, 85% to 90% of them found a single time. The ten largest clones take up about 9.4% of the sample. The sequenced sample was peripheral blood. Receptor source: a man older than 75 with active COVID-19.

This chain links TRBV6-2 or TRBV6-3 with TRBJ1-5, with a tentative D call TRBD1 (5 bases). CDR1 and CDR2 (germline): MNHEY, SVGEGT. V lost 2 bases and J lost 4, with 9 bases in between. The CDR3 has 14 amino acids. The DNA for the CDR3 is TGTGCCAGCAGTTACCAGGGTTCGAATCAGCCCCAGCATTTT. Protein: CASSYQGSNQPQHF.

The chain has TRBV27 and TRBJ1-6, with D possibly TRBD1 on 5 matching bases. The CDR3 has 15 amino acids. CDR1 MNHEY and CDR2 SMNVEV come from the germline V gene (reference sequence). V shed 4 bases and J shed 5 bases, with 12 bases lying between them. The CDR3 DNA is TGTGCCAGCAGTTCCGGGACTCCTGATAATTCACCCCTCCACTTT. Amino acids: CASSSGTPDNSPLHF.

CDR3 DNA sequence: TGTGCCAGCAGGCGGGCCCAGGGACAGGGGTCCGGGGAGCTGTTTTTT. Translation gives CASRRAQGQGSGELFF. The J gene is TRBJ2-2, the V gene TRBV5-4, with 10 bases fitting TRBD1. This CDR3 spans 16 amino acids. Germline values: CDR1 SGHNT, CDR2 YYREEE (reference sequence). The V segment lost 5 bases and the J segment 6 bases; nucleotides outside the gene matches: 10.

This chain uses TRBV5-5 with TRBJ2-7, with 8 bases identical to TRBD1. This CDR3 region has 14 residues. V gave up 5 bases and J gave up 5 bases; unmatched junction bases: 9. Germline CDR1 is SGHKS and CDR2 is YYEKEE (reference sequence). CDR3: CASSPGQGKNEQYF. The DNA of the CDR3 is TGTGCCAGCAGTCCCGGACAGGGAAAGAACGAGCAGTACTTC.

The J gene is TRBJ2-7, the V gene TRBV2; D is possibly TRBD2 (6 bases). This CDR3 is built from 13 residues. Trimming cost V 4 bases and J 2 bases, with 9 bases left between them. The V gene's germline CDR1 is SNHLY and CDR2 FYNNEI. As DNA, the CDR3 is TGTGCCAGCAGTGCGCCGGGAGCCTACGAGCAGTACTTC. Amino acids: CASSAPGAYEQYF. The whole variable domain, filled in from reference TRBV2 and TRBJ2-7, reads EPEVTQTPSHQVTQMGQEVILRCVPISNHLYFYWYRQILGQKVEFLVSFYNNEISEKSEIFDDQFSVERPDGSNFTLKIRSTKLEDSAMYFCASSAPGAYEQYFGPGTRLTVT.

The CDR3 DNA reads as TGTGCCAGCATGGGGGGGTCATTAGGTGAAAAACTGTTTTTT. Residues: CASMGGSLGEKLFF. The chain combines TRBV28 with TRBJ1-4, with a tentative D call TRBD1 (5 bases). With 7 bases removed from V and 7 bases from J, the gap between germline ends came to 16 bases. The length of the CDR3 is 14 residues. Germline CDR1 MDHEN, CDR2 SYDVKM. The variable domain in full, with the rest retrieved from reference TRBV28 and TRBJ1-4, is DVKVTQSSRYLVKRTGEKVFLECVQDMDHENMFWYRQDPGLGLRLIYFSYDVKMKEKGDIPEGYSVSREKKERFSLILESASTNQTSMYLCASMGGSLGEKLFFGSGTQLSVL.

V gene TRBV12-3 or TRBV12-4 combines with J gene TRBJ1-5; D ambiguous. There are 13 residues in the CDR3. V gave up 4 bases and J gave up 5 bases, with 9 bases separating them. The CDR3 region is CASSYSDYQPQHF. CDR3 DNA sequence: TGTGCCAGCAGTTACAGTGATTATCAGCCCCAGCATTTT.

The chain is built from TRBV19 and TRBJ1-5; 8 bases line up with TRBD1. Looked up from germline, CDR1 is LNHDA and CDR2 is SQIVND (reference sequence). The CDR3 has 15 residues. Trimming took 5 bases from V and 2 from J; bases not matched to a gene: 5. The CDR3 reads CASSSPGQGNQPQHF. In DNA, the CDR3 is TGTGCCAGTAGTTCACCGGGACAGGGCAATCAGCCCCAGCATTTT. The whole variable domain, remainder taken from reference TRBV19 and TRBJ1-5, is DGGITQSPKYLFRKEGQNVTLSCEQNLNHDAMYWYRQDPGQGLRLIYYSQIVNDFQKGDIAEGYSVSREKKESFPLTVTSAQKNPTAFYLCASSSPGQGNQPQHFGDGTRLSIL.

The chain links TRBV5-5 to TRBJ1-2; D is uncertain. Germline V gene lookup returns CDR1 SGHKS and CDR2 YYEKEE (reference sequence). The CDR3 extends over 15 amino acids. The V end lost 4 bases, the J end lost 3 bases, and 16 bases lay between the germline ends. The CDR3, as DNA: TGTGCCAGCAGCCTTAGATGGGAGCCCCACTATGGCTACACCTTC. It codes for CASSLRWEPHYGYTF. Full variable domain (remainder filled in from reference TRBV5-5 and TRBJ1-2): DAGVTQSPTHLIKTRGQQVTLRCSPISGHKSVSWYQQVLGQGPQFIFQYYEKEERGRGNFPDRFSARQFPNYSSELNVNALLLGDSALYLCASSLRWEPHYGYTFGSGTRLTVV.

The chain joins TRBV3-1 (or the pseudogene TRBV3-2) to TRBJ2-4; D gene unclear. The CDR3 length is 16 residues. Germline assignment: CDR1 LGHDT and CDR2 YNNKEL (reference sequence). Trimming took 0 bases from V and 0 from J, leaving 9 bases between them. The CDR3 DNA reads as TGTGCCAGCAGCCAAGACCCCACACAAGCCAAAAACATTCAGTACTTC. Translating gives CASSQDPTQAKNIQYF.